This TCR beta chain was identified during a study of tumor and adjacent non-tumor tissue in lung cancer. Study background: Each sample yielded 4 million to 4.5 million productive TCRbeta reads on average.

This clonotype appeared many times. The antigen remains unidentified. RNA was extracted from bulk tissue without any cell sorting. More than 3 cm separated this lung sample from the edge of the tumor. Germline V gene lookup returns CDR1 SGHDT and CDR2 YYEEEE. The CDR3 is made up of 15 amino acids. V lost 5 bases and J lost 8; bases outside the gene matches: 10. General study findings and limits: Tumor tissue had significantly higher TCR diversity than normal lung.

A modified ARM-PCR protocol with three rounds of nested PCR amplified TCRbeta. From the multiplex PCR reads, TCRdb called clonotypes with MiXCR, one entry per CDR3 protein. This sample has 44,000 or so distinct CDR3 sequences, with roughly 60% found just once. The rearrangement uses TRBV5-6 and TRBJ1-6, with TRBD1 matching 7 bases. This TCR came from a woman in her thirties or forties with non-small cell lung cancer. The sequenced sample consisted of distant non-tumor lung tissue. CDR3 in DNA: TGTGCCAGCAGATTTAGAAGGGGGCCAGATTCACCCCTCCACTTT. It specifies CASRFRRGPDSPLHF.